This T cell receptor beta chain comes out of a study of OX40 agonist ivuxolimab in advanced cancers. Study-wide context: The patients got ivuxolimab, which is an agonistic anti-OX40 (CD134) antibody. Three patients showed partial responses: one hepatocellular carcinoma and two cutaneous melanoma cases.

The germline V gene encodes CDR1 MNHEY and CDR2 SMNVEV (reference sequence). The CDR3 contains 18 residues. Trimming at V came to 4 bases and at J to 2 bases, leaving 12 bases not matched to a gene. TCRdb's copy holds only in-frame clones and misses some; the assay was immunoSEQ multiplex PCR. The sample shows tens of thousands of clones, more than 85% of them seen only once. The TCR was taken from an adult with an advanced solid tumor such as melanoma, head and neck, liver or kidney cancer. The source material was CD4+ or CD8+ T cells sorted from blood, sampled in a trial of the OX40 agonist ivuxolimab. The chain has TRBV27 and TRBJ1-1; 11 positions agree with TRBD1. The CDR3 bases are TGTGCCAGCAGTTCCCTCGGACAGGGGGCGTGGGTCAACACTGAAGCTTTCTTT. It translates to CASSSLGQGAWVNTEAFF.